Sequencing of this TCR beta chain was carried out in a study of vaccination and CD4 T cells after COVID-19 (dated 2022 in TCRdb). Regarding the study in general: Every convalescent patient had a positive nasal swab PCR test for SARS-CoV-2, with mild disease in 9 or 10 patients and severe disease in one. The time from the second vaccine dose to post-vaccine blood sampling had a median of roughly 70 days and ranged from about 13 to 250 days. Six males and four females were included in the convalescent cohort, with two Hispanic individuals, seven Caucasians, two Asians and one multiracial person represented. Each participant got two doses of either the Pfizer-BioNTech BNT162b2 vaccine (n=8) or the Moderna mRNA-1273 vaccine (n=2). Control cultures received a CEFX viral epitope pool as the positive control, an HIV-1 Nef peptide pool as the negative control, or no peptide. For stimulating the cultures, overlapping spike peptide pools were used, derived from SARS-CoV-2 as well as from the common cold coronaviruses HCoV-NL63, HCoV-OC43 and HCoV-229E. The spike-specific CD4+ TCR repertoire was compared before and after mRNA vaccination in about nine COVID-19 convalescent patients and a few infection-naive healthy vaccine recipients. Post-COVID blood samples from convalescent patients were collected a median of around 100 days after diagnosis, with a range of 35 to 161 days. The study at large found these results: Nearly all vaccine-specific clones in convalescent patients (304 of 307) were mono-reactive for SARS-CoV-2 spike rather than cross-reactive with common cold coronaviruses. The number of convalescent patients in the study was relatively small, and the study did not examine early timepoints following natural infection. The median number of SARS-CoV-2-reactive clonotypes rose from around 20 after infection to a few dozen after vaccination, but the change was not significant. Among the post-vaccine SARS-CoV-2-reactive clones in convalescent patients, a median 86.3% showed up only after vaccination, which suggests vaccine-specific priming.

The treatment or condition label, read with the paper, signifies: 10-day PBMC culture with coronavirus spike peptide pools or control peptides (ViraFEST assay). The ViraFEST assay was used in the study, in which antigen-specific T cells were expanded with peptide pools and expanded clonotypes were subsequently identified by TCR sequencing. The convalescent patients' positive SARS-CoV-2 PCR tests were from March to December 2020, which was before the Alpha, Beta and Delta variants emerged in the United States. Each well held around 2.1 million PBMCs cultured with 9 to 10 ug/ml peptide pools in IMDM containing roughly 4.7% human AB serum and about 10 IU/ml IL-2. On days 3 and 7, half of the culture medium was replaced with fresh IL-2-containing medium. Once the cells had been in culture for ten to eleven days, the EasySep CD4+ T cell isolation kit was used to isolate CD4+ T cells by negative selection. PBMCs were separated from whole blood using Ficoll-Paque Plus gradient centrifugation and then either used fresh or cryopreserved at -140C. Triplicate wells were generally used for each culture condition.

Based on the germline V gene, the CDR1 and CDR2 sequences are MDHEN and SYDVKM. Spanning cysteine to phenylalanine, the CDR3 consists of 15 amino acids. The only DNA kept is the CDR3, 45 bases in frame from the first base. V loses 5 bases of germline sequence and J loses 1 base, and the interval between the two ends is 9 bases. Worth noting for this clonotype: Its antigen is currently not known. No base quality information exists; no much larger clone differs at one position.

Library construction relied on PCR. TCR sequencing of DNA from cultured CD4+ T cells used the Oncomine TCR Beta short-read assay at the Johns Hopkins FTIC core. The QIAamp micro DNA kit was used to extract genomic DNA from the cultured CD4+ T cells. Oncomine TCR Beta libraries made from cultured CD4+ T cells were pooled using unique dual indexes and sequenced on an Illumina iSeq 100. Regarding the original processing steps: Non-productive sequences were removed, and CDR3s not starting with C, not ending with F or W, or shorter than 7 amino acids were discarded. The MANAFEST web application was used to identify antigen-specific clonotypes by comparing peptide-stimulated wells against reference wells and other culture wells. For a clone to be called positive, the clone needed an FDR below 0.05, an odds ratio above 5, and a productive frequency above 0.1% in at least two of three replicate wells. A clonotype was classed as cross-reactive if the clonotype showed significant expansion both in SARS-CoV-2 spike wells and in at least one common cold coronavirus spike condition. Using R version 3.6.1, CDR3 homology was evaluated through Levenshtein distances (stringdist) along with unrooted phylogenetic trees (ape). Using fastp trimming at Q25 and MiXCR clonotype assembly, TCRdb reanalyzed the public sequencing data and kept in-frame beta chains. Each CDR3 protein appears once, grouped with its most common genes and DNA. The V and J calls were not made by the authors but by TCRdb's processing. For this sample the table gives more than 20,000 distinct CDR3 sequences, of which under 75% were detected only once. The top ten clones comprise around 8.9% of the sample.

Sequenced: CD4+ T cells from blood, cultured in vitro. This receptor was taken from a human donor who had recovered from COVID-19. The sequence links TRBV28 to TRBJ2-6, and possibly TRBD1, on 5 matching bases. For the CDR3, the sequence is CASSPHRSGANVLTF. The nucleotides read TGTGCCAGCAGTCCTCACAGGTCTGGGGCCAACGTCCTGACTTTC.